One sample yielded the 32 T cell receptor beta chains listed below, sequenced in a study of technical replicates of blood from several donors. TCRdb's table, derived via immunoSEQ multiplex PCR, lists solely in-frame clones and lacks some. The sample contains about 56,000 clones, roughly 95% of which appear only once. Sequenced material: PBMCs. The receptors were sampled from a human donor in good health. Some clones in this sample may be carry-over from other donors' samples.

This chain connects TRBV6-1 to TRBJ1-2; D is unresolved. The CDR3 runs 12 residues. Germline CDR1 is MNHNS and CDR2 is SASEGT. Trimming cost V 3 bases and J 4 bases, with 6 bases left between them. The CDR3 DNA reads TGTGCCAGCAGTGACGGTACCTATGGCTACACCTTC. This gives the protein CASSDGTYGYTF.

The rearrangement links TRBV4-2 to TRBJ2-7, with 12 nucleotides matching TRBD1. The ends lost 2 bases at V and 6 bases at J; junction bases unmatched: 5. Per germline, CDR1 LGHNA and CDR2 YNFKEQ. The CDR3 covers 15 residues. CDR3 nucleotide sequence: TGTGCCAGCAGCCAATCCGGGACAGGGGGCCGCGAGCAGTACTTC. Its translation: CASSQSGTGGREQYF.

The rearrangement joins TRBV5-1 to TRBJ2-7, with D maybe TRBD1 (5 bases). This CDR3 has 15 residues. Trimming took 0 bases from V and 0 from J, leaving 10 bases between them. Germline values: CDR1 SGHRS, CDR2 YFSETQ. Here the CDR3 reads CASSLAAGNSYEQYF. The CDR3 bases are TGCGCCAGCAGCTTGGCAGCAGGGAACTCCTACGAGCAGTACTTC.

The sample holds one count of this clone. This chain uses TRBV28 with TRBJ1-2; 10 bases align to TRBD1. Germline V gene sequence: CDR1 MDHEN, CDR2 SYDVKM. V dropped 8 bases and J dropped 8; count of bases not matched to a gene: 11. The CDR3 consists of 14 residues. The CDR3 spells CASGPAGQGPGYTF. The CDR3, as DNA: TGTGCCAGCGGCCCAGCGGGACAGGGGCCCGGCTACACCTTC.

The rearrangement uses TRBV6-1 and TRBJ2-2; the match to TRBD1 covers 7 bases. The V gene end was trimmed by 6 bases and the J gene end by 0 bases; junction bases not matched to a gene: 1. The CDR3 is 14 residues long. Germline lookup yields CDR1 MNHNS and CDR2 SASEGT. CDR3 in amino acids: CASRDRTNTGELFF. The CDR3 nucleotides are TGTGCCAGCAGGGACAGGACGAACACCGGGGAGCTGTTTTTT.

The chain joins TRBV11-3 to TRBJ2-1; possible D gene TRBD2, 5 bases. With 4 bases removed from V and 7 bases from J, the gap between germline ends came to 20 bases. This CDR3 comprises 16 residues. Germline V gene data show CDR1 as SGHNT and CDR2 as YENEEA. The CDR3 region has the DNA TGTGCCAGCAGCTCCATCGACCAGCCGGGGAAAAATGAGCAGTTCTTC. Translated: CASSSIDQPGKNEQFF.

V gene TRBV18 combines with J gene TRBJ1-2; TRBD1 aligns across 10 bases. This CDR3 contains 14 residues. Germline lookup yields CDR1 KGHSH and CDR2 LQKENI. V gave up 3 bases and J gave up 6 bases; unmatched junction bases: 4. For the CDR3, the DNA is TGTGCCAGCTCACCCGGGACAGGGGAGAATGGCTACACCTTC. Protein product: CASSPGTGENGYTF.

For the CDR3, the DNA is TGTGCCAGTAGTGGGCTAGCAGGGGCGAACACTGAAGCTTTCTTT. Translation gives CASSGLAGANTEAFF. This chain uses TRBV19 with TRBJ1-1; TRBD1 is a possible D gene (6 bases). V dropped 5 bases and J dropped 1 base, with 14 bases sitting between them. The CDR3 is 15 amino acids. In germline, CDR1 is LNHDA, CDR2 SQIVND (reference sequence).

The chain carries TRBV5-1 and TRBJ2-2; tentatively, D is TRBD1 (6 bases). V was cut by 0 bases and J by 7 bases, with 13 bases left in between. CDR3 length: 15 residues. CDR1 is SGHRS and CDR2 is YFSETQ in the germline V gene. CDR3 sequence: CASSLEQGRGGELFF. Written as DNA, the CDR3 is TGCGCCAGCAGCTTGGAACAGGGCCGGGGCGGGGAGCTGTTTTTT.

This sequence joins TRBV5-1 and TRBJ2-3, with 8 nucleotides matching TRBD2. Germline V CDR1 and CDR2: SGHRS, YFSETQ. The CDR3 spans 15 residues. The trim removed 0 bases at V and 6 bases at J, leaving 6 bases unmatched. Here the CDR3 DNA reads TGCGCCAGCAGCTTGGCCGGGGGGGGGACGGATACGCAGTATTTT. Translated, it gives CASSLAGGGTDTQYF.

This clone was observed a single time. This chain uses TRBV10-3 with TRBJ1-4; D is possibly TRBD1 (5 bases). The germline V and J ends were trimmed by 3 bases and 7 bases, with 9 bases remaining between them. Germline values: CDR1 ENHRY, CDR2 SYGVKD. CDR3 length equals 13 residues. In DNA form, the CDR3 reads TGTGCCATCAGTGACAGGGTTGGTGAAAAACTGTTTTTT. It is translated as CAISDRVGEKLFF.

In this sample, this clone turned up once. CDR3 sequence: CASSLGGRWENIQYF. The CDR3 DNA is TGTGCCAGCAGCTTAGGGGGGCGATGGGAAAACATTCAGTACTTC. The gene calls are TRBV7-2 and TRBJ2-4; possibly TRBD1 for D (6 bases). CDR3 length: 15 amino acids. Germline CDR1 is SGHTA and CDR2 is FQGNSA. V lost 1 base, J lost 5 bases, and 12 bases lay in between.

This sequence joins TRBV7-3 and TRBJ2-1; no reliable D call. Germline assignment: CDR1 SGHTA and CDR2 FQGTGA. The V gene lost 8 bases and the J gene lost 10 bases, with 15 bases spanning the gap. This CDR3 comprises 12 residues. The CDR3 sequence is CASSGDSTEQFF. Written as DNA, the CDR3 is TGTGCCAGCTCCGGTGACTCCACGGAGCAGTTCTTC. Variable domain in full (rest from reference TRBV7-3 and TRBJ2-1): GAGVSQTPSNKVTEKGKYVELRCDPISGHTALYWYRQSLGQGPEFLIYFQGTGAADDSGLPNDRFFAVRPEGSVSTLKIQRTERGDSAVYLCASSGDSTEQFFGPGTRLTVL.

The chain has TRBV11-3 and TRBJ2-3; TRBD2 agrees at 7 bases. CDR3 length: 13 amino acids. V trimming: 4 bases; J trimming: 7 bases; junction bases outside the gene matches: 5. Germline CDR1 SGHNT, CDR2 YENEEA. The CDR3 DNA follows: TGTGCCAGCAGCTCGAGACTAGCCCATACGCAGTATTTT. Encoded protein: CASSSRLAHTQYF.

The genes are TRBV4-3 and TRBJ2-3; 9 positions agree with TRBD1. Per germline, CDR1 LGHNA and CDR2 YSLEER. After removal of 6 bases from V and 1 base from J, the junction contained 5 bases not matched to a gene. The CDR3 has 15 residues. Here the CDR3 DNA reads TGCGCCAGCAGGACCTGGGACAGGGGCACAGATACGCAGTATTTT. Amino acids: CASRTWDRGTDTQYF.

J is TRBJ1-1 and V is TRBV7-2; unclear D gene. The germline V and J ends were trimmed by 1 base and 0 bases, with 9 bases remaining between them. CDR1 is SGHTA, CDR2 FQGNSA, per germline. The CDR3 is 15 amino acids. This CDR3 reads CASSLGYGMNTEAFF. DNA for the CDR3: TGTGCCAGCAGCTTAGGGTACGGTATGAACACTGAAGCTTTCTTT. The complete variable domain, with remaining parts taken from reference TRBV7-2 and TRBJ1-1, reads GAGVSQSPSNKVTEKGKDVELRCDPISGHTALYWYRQSLGQGLEFLIYFQGNSAPDKSGLPSDRFSAERTGGSVSTLTIQRTQQEDSAVYLCASSLGYGMNTEAFFGQGTRLTVV.

V usage is TRBV20-1 and J usage is TRBJ2-1, with no clear D. Germline CDR1 is DFQATT and CDR2 is SNEGSKA (reference sequence). The CDR3 is 11 amino acids. The V end lost 7 bases, the J end lost 6 bases, and 10 bases lay between the germline ends. The CDR3 spells CSGLWLNEQFF. The CDR3 nucleotides read TGCAGTGGGCTTTGGCTCAATGAGCAGTTCTTC.

CDR3 coding DNA: TGTGCCAGCCGCTATTTGGACAGGGGGATCTACGAGCAGTACTTC. The encoded protein is CASRYLDRGIYEQYF. The chain is built from TRBV6-5 and TRBJ2-7; TRBD1 matches 10 bases. The CDR3 is 15 amino acids. Germline CDR1 MNHEY, CDR2 SVGAGI. The trim removed 8 bases at V and 3 bases at J, leaving 10 bases unmatched.

The V and J genes are TRBV5-1 and TRBJ2-7; no clear D gene. Germline CDR1 is SGHRS and CDR2 is YFSETQ. V was pared by 0 bases and J by 0 bases, with 10 bases between. The CDR3 totals 15 residues. The DNA for the CDR3 is TGCGCCAGCAGCTTGGGGGCTACGAACTCCTACGAGCAGTACTTC. This gives the protein CASSLGATNSYEQYF.

The rearrangement uses TRBV4-1 and TRBJ2-1; D perhaps matches TRBD1 (6 bases). This CDR3 is built from 13 residues. Germline CDR1 and CDR2: MGHRA and YSYEKL. V was trimmed by 8 bases and J by 9 bases, leaving 17 bases between them. The DNA for the CDR3 is TGCGCCAGCGGGGGCATACCTAGGGGTGAGCAGTTCTTC. Translation: CASGGIPRGEQFF.

The chain recombines TRBV30 with TRBJ2-1; TRBD1 matches 7 bases. The CDR3 contains 18 residues. Germline loops: CDR1 GTSNPN, CDR2 SVGIG (reference sequence). The trim removed 2 bases at V and 6 bases at J, leaving 19 bases unmatched. The CDR3 spells CAWSRTGVFEGSGNEQFF. CDR3 bases: TGTGCCTGGAGTAGAACAGGGGTTTTTGAGGGGTCCGGCAATGAGCAGTTCTTC.

The table lists this clone with a count of one. The chain combines TRBV28 with TRBJ2-7; D is undetermined. Trimming removed 3 bases from V and 6 bases from J, with 12 bases in between. There are 13 residues in the CDR3. CDR1 and CDR2 (germline): MDHEN, SYDVKM. This CDR3 is CASSLDLTVEQYF. The CDR3 DNA follows: TGTGCCAGCAGTTTGGATCTGACTGTCGAGCAGTACTTC.

This clone has a single count. The chain combines TRBV2 with TRBJ2-1, with 10 bases identical to TRBD2. The germline V gene has CDR1 SNHLY and CDR2 FYNNEI. The CDR3 has 15 residues. Losses at the gene ends were 4 bases for V and 8 bases for J; bases not matched to a gene: 8. The CDR3 protein is CASSVSGGLGDEQFF. The DNA for the CDR3 is TGTGCCAGCAGTGTTAGCGGGGGGCTTGGAGATGAGCAGTTCTTC.

The chain combines TRBV14 with TRBJ1-2; TRBD1 agrees at 9 bases. CDR3 length: 13 residues. V shed 4 bases, J shed 7 bases, and the junction held 4 bases outside the gene matches. The germline CDR1 and CDR2 sequences are SGHDN and FVKESK. As DNA, the CDR3 is TGTGCCAGCAGCCCGGGACAGGGATTTGGCTACACCTTC. Translated, it gives CASSPGQGFGYTF.

V usage is TRBV14 and J usage is TRBJ2-3; tentative D call: TRBD1 (6 bases). Germline V gene lookup returns CDR1 SGHDN and CDR2 FVKESK. The CDR3 is made up of 15 amino acids. Trimming cost V 3 bases and J 4 bases, with 14 bases left between them. In DNA, the CDR3 is TGTGCCAGCAGCCAGGGGGCCTCGTTCGCAGATACGCAGTATTTT. Encoded protein: CASSQGASFADTQYF.

This sequence joins TRBV4-3 and TRBJ2-3; the D gene is possibly TRBD1 (6 bases). Germline CDR1 reads LGHNA; CDR2 reads YSLEER. V lost 0 bases and J 2 bases, leaving 18 bases between the germline ends. The CDR3 is made up of 18 amino acids. Written as DNA, the CDR3 is TGCGCCAGCAGCCAAGAGATGACAGGCAGAGCCCTCACAGATACGCAGTATTTT. Amino acid sequence: CASSQEMTGRALTDTQYF.

This clone turned up a few times. The chain uses TRBV4-1 and TRBJ1-4; D call uncertain. V lost 3 bases and J 0 bases, leaving 14 bases between the germline ends. CDR3 length equals 17 residues. CDR1 and CDR2 from the germline V gene are MGHRA and YSYEKL. Here the CDR3 DNA reads TGCGCCAGCAGCCACATGTTCCTAACAGCAACTAATGAAAAACTGTTTTTT. Translation gives CASSHMFLTATNEKLFF.

The chain couples TRBV19 to TRBJ2-7; D is possibly TRBD1 (6 bases). V was cut by 5 bases and J by 6 bases, with 17 bases left in between. The CDR3 runs to 14 residues. Germline loops: CDR1 LNHDA, CDR2 SQIVND (reference sequence). The CDR3 here is CASSPNSGRGEQYF. CDR3 nucleotides: TGTGCCAGTAGTCCCAACTCCGGCAGGGGCGAGCAGTACTTC.

This sequence joins TRBV6-5 and TRBJ2-5, with 10 bases identical to TRBD2. V shed 4 bases, J shed 4 bases, and the junction held 9 bases outside the gene matches. This CDR3 is built from 16 residues. In germline, CDR1 is MNHEY, CDR2 SVGAGI. CDR3 DNA: TGTGCCAGCAGTTCCTACCTAGCGGGGGATGGAGAGACCCAGTACTTC. This encodes CASSSYLAGDGETQYF.

The chain carries TRBV11-1 and TRBJ2-6; D remains unclear. Per the germline V gene, CDR1 is SGHAT and CDR2 is FQDESV (reference sequence). V was pared by 0 bases and J by 0 bases, with 12 bases between. This CDR3 is 18 amino acids long. The CDR3 here is CASSLAWVASSGANVLTF. The CDR3, as DNA: TGTGCCAGCAGCTTAGCGTGGGTAGCCTCCTCTGGGGCCAACGTCCTGACTTTC.

This clone was picked up one time. This sequence joins TRBV21-1 and TRBJ1-1; TRBD1, the D gene given by the table, was not confirmed from the DNA. TRBV21-1 is noted as a pseudogene. This CDR3 region has 17 residues. CDR3 sequence reads: CASSRGTGEEMNTEAFF. CDR3 nucleotides: TGTGCCAGCAGCAGGGGGACAGGGGAGGAAATGAACACTGAAGCTTTCTTT.

This chain links TRBV9 with TRBJ2-5; 10 nucleotides align to TRBD1. The CDR3 is 15 amino acids. V trimming: 0 bases; J trimming: 5 bases; junction bases outside the gene matches: 4. Germline V CDR1 and CDR2: SGDLS, YYNGEE. Here the CDR3 reads CASSVVGQGHETQYF. Here the CDR3 DNA reads TGTGCCAGCAGCGTAGTGGGACAGGGGCATGAGACCCAGTACTTC. The variable domain in full, completed from reference TRBV9 and TRBJ2-5, reads DSGVTQTPKHLITATGQRVTLRCSPRSGDLSVYWYQQSLDQGLQFLIQYYNGEERAKGNILERFSAQQFPDLHSELNLSSLELGDSALYFCASSVVGQGHETQYFGPGTRLLVL.